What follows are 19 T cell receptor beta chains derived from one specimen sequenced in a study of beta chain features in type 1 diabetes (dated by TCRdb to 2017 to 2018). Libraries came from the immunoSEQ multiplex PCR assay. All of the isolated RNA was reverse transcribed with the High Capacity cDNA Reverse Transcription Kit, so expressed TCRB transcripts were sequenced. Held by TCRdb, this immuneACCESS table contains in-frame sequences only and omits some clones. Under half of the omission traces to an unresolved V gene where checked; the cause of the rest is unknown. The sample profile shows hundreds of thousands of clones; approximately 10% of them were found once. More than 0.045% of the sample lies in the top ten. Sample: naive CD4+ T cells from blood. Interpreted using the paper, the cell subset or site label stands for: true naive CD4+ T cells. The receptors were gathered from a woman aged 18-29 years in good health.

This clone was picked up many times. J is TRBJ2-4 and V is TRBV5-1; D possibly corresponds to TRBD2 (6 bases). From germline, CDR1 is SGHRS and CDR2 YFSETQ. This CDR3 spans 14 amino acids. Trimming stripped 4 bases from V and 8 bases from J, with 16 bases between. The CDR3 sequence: CASSLELAVDIQYF. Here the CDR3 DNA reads TGCGCCAGCAGCCTGGAACTAGCTGTTGACATTCAGTACTTC.

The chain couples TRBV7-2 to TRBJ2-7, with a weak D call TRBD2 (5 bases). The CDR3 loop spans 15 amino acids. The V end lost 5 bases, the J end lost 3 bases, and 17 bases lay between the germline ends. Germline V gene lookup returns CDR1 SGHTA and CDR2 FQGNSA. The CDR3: CASSIRPDSGYEQYV. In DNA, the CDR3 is TGTGCCAGCAGCATTCGACCGGACTCAGGCTACGAGCAGTACGTC.

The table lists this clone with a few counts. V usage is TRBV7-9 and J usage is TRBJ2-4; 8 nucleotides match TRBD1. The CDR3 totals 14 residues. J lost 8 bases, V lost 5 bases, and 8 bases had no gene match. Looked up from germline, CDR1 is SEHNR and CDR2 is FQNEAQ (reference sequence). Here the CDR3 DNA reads TGTGCCAGCAGCATCCCAGGGGGCGGATACATTCAGTACTTC. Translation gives CASSIPGGGYIQYF.

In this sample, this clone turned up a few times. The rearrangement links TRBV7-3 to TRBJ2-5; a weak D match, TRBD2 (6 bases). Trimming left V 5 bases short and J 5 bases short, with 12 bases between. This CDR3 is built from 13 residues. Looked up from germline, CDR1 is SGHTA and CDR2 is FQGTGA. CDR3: CASSRRDEETQYF. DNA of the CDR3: TGTGCCAGCAGCAGGAGGGATGAGGAGACCCAGTACTTC.

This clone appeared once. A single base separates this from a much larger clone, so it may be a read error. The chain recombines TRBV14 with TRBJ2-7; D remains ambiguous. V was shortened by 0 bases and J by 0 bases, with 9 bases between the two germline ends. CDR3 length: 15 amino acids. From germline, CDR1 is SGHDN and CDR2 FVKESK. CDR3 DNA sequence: TGTGCCAGCAGCCAAGAACCGGGCAGCTCCTACGAGCAGTACGTC. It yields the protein CASSQEPGSSYEQYV.

CDR3 region: CASSLNTGSTDTQYF. DNA of the CDR3: TGTGCCAGCAGCTTAAACACAGGGAGTACAGATACGCAGTATTTT. The chain links TRBV7-3 to TRBJ2-3; possible D gene TRBD1, 6 bases. The CDR3 extends over 15 amino acids. Trimming left V 1 base short and J 3 bases short, with 11 bases between. Germline CDR1 SGHTA, CDR2 FQGTGA.

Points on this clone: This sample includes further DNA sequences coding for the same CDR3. CDR3 bases: TGTGCCAGCAGCTCTTCGTACCAAGAGACCCAGTACTTC. Translation: CASSSSYQETQYF. The J gene is TRBJ2-5, the V gene TRBV7-2; no clear D. V lost 4 bases, J lost 0 bases, and 6 bases lay in between. Germline CDR1 and CDR2: SGHTA and FQGNSA. The CDR3 loop spans 13 amino acids.

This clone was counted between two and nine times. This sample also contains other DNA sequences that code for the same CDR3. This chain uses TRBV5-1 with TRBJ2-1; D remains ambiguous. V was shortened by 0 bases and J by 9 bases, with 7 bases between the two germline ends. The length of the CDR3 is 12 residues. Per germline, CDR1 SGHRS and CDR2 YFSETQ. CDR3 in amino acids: CASSLVAVEQFF. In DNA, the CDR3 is TGCGCCAGCAGCTTGGTGGCTGTTGAGCAGTTCTTC.

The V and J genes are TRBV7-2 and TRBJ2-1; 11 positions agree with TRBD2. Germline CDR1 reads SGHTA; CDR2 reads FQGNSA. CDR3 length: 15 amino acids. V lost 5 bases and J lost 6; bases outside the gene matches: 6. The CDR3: CASSTTSGGINEQFF. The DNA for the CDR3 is TGTGCCAGCAGCACCACTAGCGGGGGAATCAATGAGCAGTTCTTC. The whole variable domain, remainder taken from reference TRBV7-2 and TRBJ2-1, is GAGVSQSPSNKVTEKGKDVELRCDPISGHTALYWYRQSLGQGLEFLIYFQGNSAPDKSGLPSDRFSAERTGGSVSTLTIQRTQQEDSAVYLCASSTTSGGINEQFFGPGTRLTVL.

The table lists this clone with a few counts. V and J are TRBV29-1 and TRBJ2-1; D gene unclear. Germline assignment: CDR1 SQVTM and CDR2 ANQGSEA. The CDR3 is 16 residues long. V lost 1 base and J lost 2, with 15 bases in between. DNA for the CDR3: TGCAGCGTTGAAGGGTCGAAGACCCTGACCTACAATGAGCAGTTCTTC. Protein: CSVEGSKTLTYNEQFF.

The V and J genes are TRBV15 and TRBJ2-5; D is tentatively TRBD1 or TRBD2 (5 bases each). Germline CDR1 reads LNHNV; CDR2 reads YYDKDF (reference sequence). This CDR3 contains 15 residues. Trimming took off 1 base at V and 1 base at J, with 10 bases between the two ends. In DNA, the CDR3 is TGTGCCACCAGCAGAGGGACGGGGCGCCAAGAGACCCAGTACTTC. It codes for CATSRGTGRQETQYF.

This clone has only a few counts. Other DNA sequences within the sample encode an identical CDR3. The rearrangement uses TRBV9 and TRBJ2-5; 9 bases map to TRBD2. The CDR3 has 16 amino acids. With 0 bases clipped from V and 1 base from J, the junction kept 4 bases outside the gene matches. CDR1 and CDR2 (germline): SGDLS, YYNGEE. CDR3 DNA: TGTGCCAGCAGCGTAGGTAGCGGGGGTTCCCAAGAGACCCAGTACTTC. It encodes CASSVGSGGSQETQYF.

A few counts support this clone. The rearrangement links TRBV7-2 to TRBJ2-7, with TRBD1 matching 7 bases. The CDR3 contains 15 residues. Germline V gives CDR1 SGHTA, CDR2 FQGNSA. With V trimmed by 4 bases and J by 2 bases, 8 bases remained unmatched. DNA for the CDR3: TGTGCCAGCAGCTCCTACAGGGGACCGACCTACGAGCAGTACTTC. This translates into CASSSYRGPTYEQYF.

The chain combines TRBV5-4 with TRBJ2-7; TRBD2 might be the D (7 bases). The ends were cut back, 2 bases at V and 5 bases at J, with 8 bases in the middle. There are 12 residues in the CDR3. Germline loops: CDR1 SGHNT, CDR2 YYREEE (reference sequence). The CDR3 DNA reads TGTGCCAGCAGCTTAGGGGGGGACGAGCAGTACTTC. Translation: CASSLGGDEQYF.

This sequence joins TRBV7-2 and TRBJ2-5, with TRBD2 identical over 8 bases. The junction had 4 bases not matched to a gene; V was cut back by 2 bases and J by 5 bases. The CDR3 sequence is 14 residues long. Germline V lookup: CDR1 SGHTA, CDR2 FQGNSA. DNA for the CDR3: TGTGCCAGCAGCTTAAGTAGCGGGGTTGAGACCCAGTACTTC. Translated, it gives CASSLSSGVETQYF.

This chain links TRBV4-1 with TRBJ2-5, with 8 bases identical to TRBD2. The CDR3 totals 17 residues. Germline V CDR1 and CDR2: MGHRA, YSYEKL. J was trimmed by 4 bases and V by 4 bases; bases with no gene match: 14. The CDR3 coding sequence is TGCGCCAGCAGCCCCTTCCTAGCGAGTCGGGGGGGAGAGACCCAGTACTTC. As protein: CASSPFLASRGGETQYF.

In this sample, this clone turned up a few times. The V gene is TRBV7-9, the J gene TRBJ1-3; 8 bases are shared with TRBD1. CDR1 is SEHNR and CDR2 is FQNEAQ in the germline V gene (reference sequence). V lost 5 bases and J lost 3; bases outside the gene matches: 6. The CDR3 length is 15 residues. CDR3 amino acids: CASSPQGANGNTIYF. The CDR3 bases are TGTGCCAGCAGCCCTCAGGGGGCCAATGGAAACACCATATATTTT.

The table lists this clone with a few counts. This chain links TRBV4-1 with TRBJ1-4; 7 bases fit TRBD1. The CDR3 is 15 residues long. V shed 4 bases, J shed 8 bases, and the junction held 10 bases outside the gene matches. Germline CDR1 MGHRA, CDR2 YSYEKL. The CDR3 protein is CASSLLRGGGEKLFF. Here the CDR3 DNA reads TGCGCCAGCAGCCTTCTGAGGGGAGGGGGCGAAAAACTGTTTTTT.

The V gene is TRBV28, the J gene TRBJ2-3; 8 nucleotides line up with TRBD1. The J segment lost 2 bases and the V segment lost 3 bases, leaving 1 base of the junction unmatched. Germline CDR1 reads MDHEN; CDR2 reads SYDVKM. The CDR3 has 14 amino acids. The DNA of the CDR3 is TGTGCCAGCAGTTTGGACAGGGCCACAGATACGCAGTATTTT. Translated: CASSLDRATDTQYF.